This entry lists 27 T cell receptor beta chains sequenced from one sample in a study of human T cells and chemical hapten exposure (dated by TCRdb to about 2021). The time point label here, explained by the study, means: patch test 1, 2 weeks after DPC sensitization. The treatment or condition label, read with the paper, signifies: therapeutic diphenylcyclopropenone sensitization with weekly scalp DPC. Total RNA was extracted from unfractionated whole blood that had been collected in Tempus Blood RNA tubes. Library generation was performed with RACE. The instrument given in TCRdb is NextSeq 500. TCRdb cleaned the public reads at Q25 with fastp, built clones with MiXCR and kept in-frame beta chains. Rows with a matching CDR3 protein are joined into one entry that keeps the most common DNA and genes. The sample data list around 34,000 distinct CDR3 sequences, and about 6.3% of these were observed just once. 9.1% of the sample goes to the ten largest clones.

The sequencing used whole blood, collected in connection with sensitization to the hapten diphenylcyclopropenone (DPC). The receptors come from a woman aged 30 to 39 with alopecia areata. Some clones in this sample may be carry-over from other donors' samples.

This clonotype was picked up many times. The CDR3 sequence: CASSEAPEARTYGYTF. For the CDR3, the DNA is TGTGCCAGCAGTGAAGCACCCGAAGCACGGACCTATGGCTACACCTTC. The genes are TRBV2 and TRBJ1-2; D unresolved. In germline, CDR1 is SNHLY, CDR2 FYNNEI. V lost 0 bases, J lost 4 bases, and 15 bases lay in between. The CDR3 has 16 residues.

The gene calls are TRBV4-3 and TRBJ2-3; 10 positions match TRBD1. Germline CDR1 LGHNA, CDR2 YSLEER. J gave up 5 bases and V 1 base, and 3 bases lay outside the gene matches. The CDR3 extends over 15 amino acids. The CDR3 nucleotides read TGCGCCAGCAGCCAAGGACAGGGGGCTGTAGATACGCAGTATTTT. It encodes CASSQGQGAVDTQYF.

The chain combines TRBV11-2 with TRBJ2-2; perhaps TRBD2 as D (5 bases). Trimming removed 5 bases at V and 1 base at J, with 11 bases between. Germline values: CDR1 SGHAT, CDR2 FQNNGV. CDR3 length: 15 amino acids. The CDR3 sequence: CASSLRAVNTGELFF. Written as DNA, the CDR3 is TGTGCCAGCAGCCTGAGGGCGGTGAACACCGGGGAGCTGTTTTTT.

Many counts were recorded for this clonotype. The chain couples TRBV3-1 to TRBJ2-3; tentatively, D is TRBD2 (5 bases). The V and J ends lost 4 bases and 4 bases respectively, with 12 bases between them. The germline CDR1 and CDR2 sequences are LGHDT and YNNKEL (reference sequence). The CDR3 extends over 14 amino acids. The CDR3: CASSPAGGPDTQYF. The DNA for the CDR3 is TGTGCCAGCAGCCCCGCGGGCGGCCCAGATACGCAGTATTTT.

This clonotype was picked up many times. V usage is TRBV27 and J usage is TRBJ1-2, with D perhaps matching TRBD1 (5 bases). Germline assignment: CDR1 MNHEY and CDR2 SMNVEV (reference sequence). The V end was cut by 8 bases, the J end by 0 bases, with 13 bases between. The CDR3 totals 14 residues. The CDR3 protein is CASGGSYTNYGYTF. The CDR3 coding sequence is TGTGCCAGCGGGGGGAGCTATACTAACTATGGCTACACCTTC.

This clonotype was detected a few times. The DNA is omitted, as the CDR3 cannot be located on it reliably, and the CDR3 follows TCRdb's listing. The gene calls are TRBV29-1 and TRBJ1-2; the table's D gene call, TRBD1, was not cross checked with the DNA. Germline loops: CDR1 SQVTM, CDR2 ANQGSEA. The CDR3 length equals 16 residues, ends included. CDR3 loop: CSVEDPFRARDDGYTF.

In this sample, this clonotype turned up many times. The rearrangement uses TRBV20-1 and TRBJ2-1; D possibly corresponds to TRBD1 (6 bases). There are 15 residues in the CDR3. With 2 bases removed from V and 6 bases from J, the gap between germline ends came to 17 bases. The germline CDR1 and CDR2 sequences are DFQATT and SNEGSKA (reference sequence). CDR3 in amino acids: CSARPFRLGGNEQFF. CDR3 sequence (DNA): TGCAGTGCTAGACCCTTCCGGCTAGGGGGCAATGAGCAGTTCTTC.

This clonotype was recorded many times. V and J are TRBV12-3 or TRBV12-4 and TRBJ1-1; D is uncertain. This CDR3 contains 14 residues. With 10 bases removed from V and 4 bases from J, the gap between germline ends came to 19 bases. CDR3 protein: CAITGPMGVTEAFF. CDR3 DNA sequence: TGTGCCATCACGGGCCCCATGGGTGTCACTGAAGCTTTCTTT.

This clonotype turned up a few times. The chain joins TRBV27 to TRBJ1-5; D remains unclear. The CDR3 has 13 amino acids. The germline CDR1 and CDR2 sequences are MNHEY and SMNVEV (reference sequence). V was trimmed by 3 bases and J by 2 bases, leaving 5 bases between them. The CDR3 nucleotides read TGTGCCAGCAGTTTGAACCGCAATCAGCCCCAGCATTTT. Its protein product is CASSLNRNQPQHF.

This clonotype has ten or more counts. The chain employs TRBV28 and TRBJ1-4, with D maybe TRBD1 (6 bases). Trimming cost V 6 bases and J 6 bases, with 14 bases left between them. CDR1 and CDR2 (germline): MDHEN, SYDVKM. The CDR3 runs to 14 residues. CDR3 DNA: TGTGCCAGCAGGAAGCGACAGGATTATGAAAAACTGTTTTTT. Translated: CASRKRQDYEKLFF.

This clonotype was counted between two and nine times. V gene TRBV5-4 combines with J gene TRBJ2-7; 10 nucleotides agree with TRBD1. Looked up from germline, CDR1 is SGHNT and CDR2 is YYREEE (reference sequence). The CDR3 extends over 15 amino acids. Trimming removed 6 bases from V and 2 bases from J; junction bases left unmatched: 8. The CDR3 loop reads CASTTGTGEAYEQYF. The CDR3 nucleotides read TGTGCCAGCACCACCGGGACAGGGGAAGCCTACGAGCAGTACTTC.

This clonotype was detected many times. The J gene is TRBJ2-2, the V gene TRBV15, with D tentatively TRBD1 (6 bases). Trimming stripped 0 bases from V and 5 bases from J, with 13 bases between. Looked up from germline, CDR1 is LNHNV and CDR2 is YYDKDF (reference sequence). CDR3 size: 16 residues. The DNA for the CDR3 is TGTGCCACCAGCAGAGAAGCAGGGGTAGTTACCGGGGAGCTGTTTTTT. Translating gives CATSREAGVVTGELFF.

The V and J genes are TRBV13 and TRBJ1-1; D unclear. The CDR3 length is 15 residues. The germline CDR1 and CDR2 sequences are PRHDT and FYEKMQ (reference sequence). V lost 1 base and J 4 bases, leaving 13 bases between the germline ends. CDR3 in amino acids: CASSLDAGLATEAFF. CDR3 in DNA: TGTGCCAGCAGCTTAGATGCCGGCTTAGCCACTGAAGCTTTCTTT. The whole variable domain, filled in from reference TRBV13 and TRBJ1-1, reads AAGVIQSPRHLIKEKRETATLKCYPIPRHDTVYWYQQGPGQDPQFLISFYEKMQSDKGSIPDRFSAQQFSDYHSELNMSSLELGDSALYFCASSLDAGLATEAFFGQGTRLTVV.

This clonotype was picked up a small number of times. This chain connects TRBV20-1 to TRBJ2-7; D is uncertain. In germline, CDR1 is DFQATT, CDR2 SNEGSKA (reference sequence). Trimming removed 4 bases at V and 0 bases at J, with 10 bases between. This CDR3 is built from 13 residues. In nucleotides, the CDR3 is TGCAGTGCTAAGACAACATACTCCTACGAGCAGTACTTC. Protein: CSAKTTYSYEQYF.

Only a few counts were recorded for this clonotype. The rearrangement joins TRBV29-1 to TRBJ2-2; D unclear. CDR3 length: 12 residues. Germline CDR1 SQVTM, CDR2 ANQGSEA. The CDR3 spells CSMTLNTGELFF. Here the CDR3 DNA reads TGCAGTATGACCCTGAACACCGGGGAGCTGTTTTTT.

This clonotype was counted between two and nine times. The chain combines TRBV6-2 or TRBV6-3 with TRBJ2-7, with D perhaps matching TRBD1 (5 bases). V lost 5 bases and J lost 5, with 16 bases in between. CDR1 is MNHEY and CDR2 is SVGEGT in the germline V gene. The CDR3 extends over 14 amino acids. The CDR3 sequence is CASSPFRVRNEQYF. As DNA, the CDR3 is TGTGCCAGCAGTCCCTTCAGGGTAAGGAACGAGCAGTACTTC.

This clonotype has only a few counts. A single base separates this from a much larger clone, so it may be a read error. J is TRBJ1-5 and V is TRBV5-6; perhaps TRBD1 as D (6 bases). The CDR3 runs 15 residues. Germline CDR1 and CDR2: SGHDT and YYEEEE. CDR3 amino acids: CTSSAVDGAGEPQHF. The CDR3 DNA is TGTACCAGCAGCGCCGTGGACGGGGCAGGGGAGCCCCAGCATTTT.

This clonotype was counted a few times. This CDR3 is CASSLGGPAGRTEAFF. CDR3 DNA sequence: TGTGCCAGCAGCCTAGGTGGGCCAGCGGGTAGGACTGAAGCTTTCTTT. This chain uses TRBV12-3 or TRBV12-4 with TRBJ1-1; D ambiguous. The CDR3 spans 16 residues. The germline V and J ends were trimmed by 6 bases and 5 bases, with 22 bases remaining between them.

The sample holds a few counts of this clonotype. The chain carries TRBV12-3 or TRBV12-4 and TRBJ2-5; D might be TRBD1 (5 bases). This CDR3 has 13 amino acids. Trimming cost V 5 bases and J 4 bases, with 11 bases left between them. The DNA of the CDR3 is TGTGCCAGCAGTCCAGGGAACCCAGAGACCCAGTACTTC. It encodes CASSPGNPETQYF.

This clonotype occurred a few times. V usage is TRBV20-1 and J usage is TRBJ2-7; TRBD1 is a possible D gene (5 bases). Germline lookup yields CDR1 DFQATT and CDR2 SNEGSKA (reference sequence). V lost 0 bases and J 5 bases, leaving 14 bases between the germline ends. The CDR3 has 14 amino acids. CDR3: CSAREIWGFDEQYF. CDR3 bases: TGCAGTGCTAGAGAGATTTGGGGCTTCGACGAGCAGTACTTC.

The sample holds a few counts of this clonotype. The chain combines TRBV30 with TRBJ1-4; TRBD1 might be the D (6 bases). The CDR3 consists of 14 residues. Deletions cut 1 base from V and 4 bases from J, with 10 bases between. From germline, CDR1 is GTSNPN and CDR2 SVGIG (reference sequence). CDR3 bases: TGTGCCTGGAGTGCGGGACACAGTAATGAAAAACTGTTTTTT. This gives the protein CAWSAGHSNEKLFF.

This clonotype was seen at least ten times. The V and J genes are TRBV7-2 and TRBJ1-6; maybe TRBD1 (5 bases). From germline, CDR1 is SGHTA and CDR2 FQGNSA. The CDR3 loop spans 14 amino acids. V gave up 3 bases and J gave up 2 bases, with 5 bases separating them. The CDR3 is CASSLGPYNSPLHF. In DNA form, the CDR3 reads TGTGCCAGCAGCTTGGGGCCCTATAATTCACCCCTCCACTTT.

Many counts were recorded for this clonotype. This chain connects TRBV5-6 to TRBJ2-1; D unclear. V shed 4 bases and J shed 4 bases, with 15 bases lying between them. This CDR3 is 15 amino acids long. Looked up from germline, CDR1 is SGHDT and CDR2 is YYEEEE. The CDR3 nucleotides read TGTGCCAGCAGCCCAAGGCCGGACGAATACAATGAGCAGTTCTTC. Its translation: CASSPRPDEYNEQFF.

The table lists this clonotype with many counts. This chain joins TRBV5-1 and TRBJ2-3, with TRBD1 matching over 7 bases. CDR1 is SGHRS and CDR2 is YFSETQ in the germline V gene. This CDR3 contains 17 residues. V was pared by 0 bases and J by 0 bases, with 7 bases of the junction left unmatched. The CDR3 nucleotides are TGCGCCAGCAGCTTGGAGGGACAGCACTCTAGCACAGATACGCAGTATTTT. Its translation: CASSLEGQHSSTDTQYF.

This chain uses TRBV12-3 or TRBV12-4 with TRBJ1-4; 10 bases align to TRBD1. V shed 5 bases, J shed 7 bases, and the junction held 10 bases outside the gene matches. The CDR3 totals 16 residues. CDR3 DNA: TGTGCCAGCAGTCTATGGACAGGGGGGATTTTTGAAAAACTGTTTTTT. This sequence encodes CASSLWTGGIFEKLFF.

This clonotype was recorded many times. J is TRBJ2-1 and V is TRBV7-2, with 9 bases aligning to TRBD1. Germline CDR1 reads SGHTA; CDR2 reads FQGNSA. This CDR3 contains 15 residues. V shed 3 bases, J shed 2 bases, and the junction held 2 bases outside the gene matches. The DNA for the CDR3 is TGTGCCAGCAGCTTGGGACAGGGACCCTACAATGAGCAGTTCTTC. Amino acid sequence: CASSLGQGPYNEQFF.

This clonotype was seen ten or more times. V is TRBV29-1 and J is TRBJ1-1; D might be TRBD1 (6 bases). The V gene's germline CDR1 is SQVTM and CDR2 ANQGSEA. CDR3 length: 12 residues. With 4 bases removed from V and 1 base from J, the gap between germline ends came to 7 bases. CDR3 protein: CSVGRGNTEAFF. CDR3 in DNA: TGCAGCGTTGGCAGGGGGAACACTGAAGCTTTCTTT.